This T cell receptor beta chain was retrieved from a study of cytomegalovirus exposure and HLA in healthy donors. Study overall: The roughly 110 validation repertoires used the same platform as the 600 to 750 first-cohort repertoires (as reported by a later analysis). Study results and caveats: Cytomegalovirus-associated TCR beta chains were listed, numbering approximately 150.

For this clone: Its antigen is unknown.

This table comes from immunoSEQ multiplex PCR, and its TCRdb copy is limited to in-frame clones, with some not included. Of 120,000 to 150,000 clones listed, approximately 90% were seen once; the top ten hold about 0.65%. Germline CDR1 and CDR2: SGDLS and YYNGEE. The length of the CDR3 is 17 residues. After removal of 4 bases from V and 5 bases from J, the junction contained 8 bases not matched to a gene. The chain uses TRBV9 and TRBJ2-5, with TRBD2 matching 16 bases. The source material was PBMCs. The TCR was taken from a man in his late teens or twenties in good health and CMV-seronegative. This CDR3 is CASSPQGLAGGPETQYF. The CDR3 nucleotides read TGTGCCAGCAGCCCCCAGGGACTAGCGGGGGGGCCGGAGACCCAGTACTTC.